This TCR beta chain was identified during a study of OX40 agonist ivuxolimab in advanced cancers. Per germline, CDR1 SGHTA and CDR2 FQGNSA. Germline trimming cut 8 bases from V and 2 bases from J; bases unmatched to any gene: 8. CDR3 length equals 15 residues. The data were produced by immunoSEQ multiplex PCR, yet TCRdb's version contains in-frame clones alone and is incomplete. This table holds some 96,000 clones, 75% to 95% found once. This TCR was sampled from an adult with an advanced solid tumor such as melanoma, head and neck, liver or kidney cancer. V gene TRBV7-2 combines with J gene TRBJ2-1, with 8 nucleotides matching TRBD2. Here the sequenced sample was CD4+ or CD8+ T cells sorted from blood, taken in a trial of the OX40 agonist ivuxolimab. The CDR3 DNA is TGTGCCAGCGCCCCGGGGGGGCCGGCCTACAATGAGCAGTTCTTC. The encoded protein is CASAPGGPAYNEQFF.